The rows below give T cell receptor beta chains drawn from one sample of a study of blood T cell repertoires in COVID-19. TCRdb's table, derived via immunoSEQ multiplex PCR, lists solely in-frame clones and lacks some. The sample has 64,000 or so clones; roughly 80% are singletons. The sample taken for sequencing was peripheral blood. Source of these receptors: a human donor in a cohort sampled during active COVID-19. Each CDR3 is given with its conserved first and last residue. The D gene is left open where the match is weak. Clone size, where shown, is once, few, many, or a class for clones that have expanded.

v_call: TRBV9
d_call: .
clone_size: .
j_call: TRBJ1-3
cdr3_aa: CASSPGGRENTIYF
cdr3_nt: TGTGCCAGCAGCCCCGGTGGACGGGAAAACACCATATATTTT

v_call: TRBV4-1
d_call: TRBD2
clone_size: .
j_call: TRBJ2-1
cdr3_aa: CASSQRSELAAFNEQFF
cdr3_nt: TGCGCCAGCAGCCAAAGGTCCGAACTAGCGGCCTTTAATGAGCAGTTCTTC

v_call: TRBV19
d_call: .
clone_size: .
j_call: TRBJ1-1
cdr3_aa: CASTGTALSFF
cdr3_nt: TGTGCCAGTACCGGGACTGCTTTATCTTTCTTT

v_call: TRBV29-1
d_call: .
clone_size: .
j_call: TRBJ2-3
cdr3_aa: CSVDGTSQGGTQYF
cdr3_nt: TGCAGCGTCGATGGGACTTCCCAGGGCGGTACGCAGTATTTT

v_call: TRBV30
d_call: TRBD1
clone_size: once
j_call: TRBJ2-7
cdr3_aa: CAWSVGTGVYEQYF
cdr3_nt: TGTGCCTGGAGTGTTGGGACAGGGGTTTACGAGCAGTACTTC

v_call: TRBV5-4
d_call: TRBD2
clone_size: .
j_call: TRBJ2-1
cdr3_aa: CASSFLAGAYNEQFF
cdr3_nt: TGTGCCAGCAGCTTCCTAGCGGGCGCCTACAATGAGCAGTTCTTC

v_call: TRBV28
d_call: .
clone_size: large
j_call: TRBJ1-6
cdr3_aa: CASSLSLSSYNSPLHF
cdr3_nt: TGTGCCAGCAGTCTATCATTGAGCTCCTATAATTCACCCCTCCACTTT

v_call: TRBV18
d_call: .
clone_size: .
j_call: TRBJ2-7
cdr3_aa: CASSPPINYEQYF
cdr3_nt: TGTGCCAGCTCACCACCCATCAACTACGAGCAGTACTTC

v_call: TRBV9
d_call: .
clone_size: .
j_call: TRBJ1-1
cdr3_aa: CASSPYSGVANTEAFF
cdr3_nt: TGTGCCAGCAGTCCATACTCCGGGGTCGCGAACACTGAAGCTTTCTTT

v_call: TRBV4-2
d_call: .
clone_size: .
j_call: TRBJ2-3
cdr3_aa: CASSRYTDTQYF
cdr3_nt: TGTGCCAGCAGCCGCTACACAGATACGCAGTATTTT

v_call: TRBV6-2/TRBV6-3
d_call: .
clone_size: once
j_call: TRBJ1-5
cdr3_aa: CASSYTVVQPQHF
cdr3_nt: TGTGCCAGCAGTTATACTGTCGTGCAGCCCCAGCATTTT

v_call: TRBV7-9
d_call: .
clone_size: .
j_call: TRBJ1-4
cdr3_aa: CASSLGTGFREKLFF
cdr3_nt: TGTGCCAGCAGCTTAGGTACAGGTTTTCGTGAAAAACTGTTTTTT

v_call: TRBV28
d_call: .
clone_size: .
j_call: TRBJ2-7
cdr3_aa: CASSLMVRGSYEQYF
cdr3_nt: TGTGCCAGCAGTCTTATGGTCAGGGGCTCCTACGAGCAGTACTTC

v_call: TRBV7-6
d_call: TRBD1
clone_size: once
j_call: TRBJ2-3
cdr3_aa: CASSLGDRAFPDTQYF
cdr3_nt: TGTGCCAGCAGCCTAGGGGACAGGGCGTTTCCAGATACGCAGTATTTT

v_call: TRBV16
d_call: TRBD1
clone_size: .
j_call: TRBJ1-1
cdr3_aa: CASRLRDRVSKTEAFF
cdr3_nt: TGTGCCAGCAGACTCCGGGACAGGGTCTCGAAGACTGAAGCTTTCTTT

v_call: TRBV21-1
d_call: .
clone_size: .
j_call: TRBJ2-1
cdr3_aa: CASSKSERERVNEQFF
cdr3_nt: TGTGCCAGCAGCAAATCCGAGCGGGAGAGGGTCAATGAGCAGTTCTTC

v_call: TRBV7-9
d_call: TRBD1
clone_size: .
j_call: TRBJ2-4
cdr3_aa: CASSLVRTGENIQYF
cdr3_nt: TGTGCCAGCAGCTTAGTTAGGACAGGGGAAAACATTCAGTACTTC

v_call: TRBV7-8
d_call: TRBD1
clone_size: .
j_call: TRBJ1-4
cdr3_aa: CASSPRKSGTGVVDEKLFF
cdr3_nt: TGTGCCAGCAGCCCCCGAAAGTCCGGGACAGGGGTAGTGGATGAAAAACTGTTTTTT

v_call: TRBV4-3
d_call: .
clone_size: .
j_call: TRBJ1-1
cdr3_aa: CASSRDGVNTEAFF
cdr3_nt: TGCGCCAGCAGCCGCGACGGGGTGAACACTGAAGCTTTCTTT

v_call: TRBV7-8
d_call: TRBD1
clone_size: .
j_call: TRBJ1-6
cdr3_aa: CASSLGTAYSPLHF
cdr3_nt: TGTGCCAGCAGCTTGGGGACAGCTTATTCACCCCTCCACTTT

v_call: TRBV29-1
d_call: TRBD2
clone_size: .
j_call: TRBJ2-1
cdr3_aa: CSSRGDYTFNEQFF
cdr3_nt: TGCAGCTCACGGGGGGACTACACCTTCAATGAGCAGTTCTTC

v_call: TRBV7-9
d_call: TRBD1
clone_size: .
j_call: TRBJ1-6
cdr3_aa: CASSSTGFGSPLHF
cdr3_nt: TGTGCCAGCAGCTCGACAGGGTTTGGTTCACCCCTCCACTTT

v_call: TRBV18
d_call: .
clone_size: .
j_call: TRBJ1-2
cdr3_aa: CASSLQGGYGYTF
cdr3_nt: TGTGCCAGCTCACTACAGGGCGGGTATGGCTACACCTTC

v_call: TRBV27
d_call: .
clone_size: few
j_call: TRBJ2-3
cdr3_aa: CASVPLARLGDTQYF
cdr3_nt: TGTGCCAGCGTCCCTCTAGCCCGCCTCGGAGATACGCAGTATTTT

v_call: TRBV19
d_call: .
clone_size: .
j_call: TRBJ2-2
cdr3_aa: CASNTDLSTGELFF
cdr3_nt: TGTGCCAGTAATACGGACTTAAGCACCGGGGAGCTGTTTTTT

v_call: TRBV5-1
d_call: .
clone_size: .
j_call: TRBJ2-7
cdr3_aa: CASSGFNGQYF
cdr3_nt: TGCGCCAGCAGTGGTTTCAACGGGCAGTACTTC

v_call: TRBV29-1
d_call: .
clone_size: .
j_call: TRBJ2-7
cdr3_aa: CSVAQEPYEQYF
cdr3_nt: TGCAGCGTTGCACAGGAACCCTACGAGCAGTACTTC

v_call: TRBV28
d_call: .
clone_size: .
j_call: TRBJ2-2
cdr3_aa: CAGQGVDPSGELFF
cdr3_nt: TGTGCCGGCCAAGGGGTGGACCCTAGCGGGGAGCTGTTTTTT

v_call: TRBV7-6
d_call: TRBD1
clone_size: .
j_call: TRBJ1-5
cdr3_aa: CASSPDRGGNQPQHF
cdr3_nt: TGTGCCAGCAGCCCTGACAGGGGTGGCAATCAGCCCCAGCATTTT

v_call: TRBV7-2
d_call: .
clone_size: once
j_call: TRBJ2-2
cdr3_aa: CASSLMATGELFF
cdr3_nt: TGTGCCAGCAGCTTAATGGCTACCGGGGAGCTGTTTTTT

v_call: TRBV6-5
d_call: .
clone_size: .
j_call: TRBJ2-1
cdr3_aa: CASSYVGSYSTDEQFF
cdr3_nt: TGTGCCAGCAGTTACGTCGGGTCTTACTCCACGGATGAGCAGTTCTTC

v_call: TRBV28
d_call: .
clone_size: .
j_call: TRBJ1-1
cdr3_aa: CASGRTVHTEAFF
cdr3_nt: TGTGCCAGCGGTCGGACTGTCCACACTGAAGCTTTCTTT

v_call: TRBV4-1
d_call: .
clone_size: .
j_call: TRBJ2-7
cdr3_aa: CASSQERSPYEQYF
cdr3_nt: TGCGCCAGCAGCCAAGAGAGGAGCCCCTACGAGCAGTACTTC

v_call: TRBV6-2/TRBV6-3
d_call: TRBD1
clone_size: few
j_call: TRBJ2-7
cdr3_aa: CASSQSWDRLNEQYF
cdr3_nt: TGTGCCAGCAGCCAGAGCTGGGACAGGCTGAACGAGCAGTACTTC

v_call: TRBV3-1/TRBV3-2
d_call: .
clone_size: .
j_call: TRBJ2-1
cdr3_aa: CASSSRNEQFF
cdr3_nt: TGTGCCAGCAGCTCTAGGAATGAGCAGTTCTTC

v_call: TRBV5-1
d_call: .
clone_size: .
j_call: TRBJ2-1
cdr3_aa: CASSPRAGPYNEQFF
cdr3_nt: TGCGCCAGCAGCCCGAGGGCTGGCCCCTACAATGAGCAGTTCTTC

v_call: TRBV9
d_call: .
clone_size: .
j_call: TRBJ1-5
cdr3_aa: CASSVSDSRNQPQHF
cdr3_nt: TGTGCCAGCAGCGTATCGGACAGCCGCAATCAGCCCCAGCATTTT

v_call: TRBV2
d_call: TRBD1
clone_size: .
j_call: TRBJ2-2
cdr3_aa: CASSELGGRAGELFF
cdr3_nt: TGTGCCAGCAGCGAACTAGGGGGCAGGGCCGGGGAGCTGTTTTTT

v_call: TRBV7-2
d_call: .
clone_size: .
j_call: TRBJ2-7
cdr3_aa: CASRGNSYEQYF
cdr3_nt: TGTGCCAGCAGGGGCAACTCCTACGAGCAGTACTTC

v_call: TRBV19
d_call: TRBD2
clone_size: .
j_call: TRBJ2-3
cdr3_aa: CASRRTSAAGDTQYF
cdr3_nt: TGTGCCAGTAGAAGGACTAGCGCGGCTGGAGATACGCAGTATTTT

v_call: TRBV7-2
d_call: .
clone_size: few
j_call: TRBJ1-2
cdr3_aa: CASSFPQTNYGYTF
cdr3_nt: TGTGCCAGCAGCTTCCCACAGACTAACTATGGCTACACCTTC

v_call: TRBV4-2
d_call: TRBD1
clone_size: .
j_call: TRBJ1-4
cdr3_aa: CASSQVGQGEKLFF
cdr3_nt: TGTGCCAGCAGCCAAGTAGGACAGGGTGAAAAACTGTTTTTT

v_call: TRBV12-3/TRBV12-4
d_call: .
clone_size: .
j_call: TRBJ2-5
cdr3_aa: CASSWGGRETQYF
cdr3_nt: TGTGCCAGCAGTTGGGGGGGGCGAGAGACCCAGTACTTC

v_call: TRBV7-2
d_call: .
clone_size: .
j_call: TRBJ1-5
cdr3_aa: CASSLGPQPQHF
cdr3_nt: TGTGCCAGCAGCTTAGGGCCCCAGCCCCAGCATTTT

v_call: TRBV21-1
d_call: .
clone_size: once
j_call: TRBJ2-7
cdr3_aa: CASSLGRGWGEQYF
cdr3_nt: TGTGCCAGCAGCCTAGGCCGGGGTTGGGGCGAGCAGTACTTC

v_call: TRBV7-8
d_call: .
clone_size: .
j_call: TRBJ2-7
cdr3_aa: CASSFDNEQYF
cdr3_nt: TGTGCCAGCAGCTTTGACAACGAGCAGTACTTC

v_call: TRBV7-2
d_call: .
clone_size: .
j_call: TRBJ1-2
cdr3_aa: CASTPMQGSGYTF
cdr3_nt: TGTGCCAGCACCCCTATGCAGGGCAGTGGCTACACCTTC

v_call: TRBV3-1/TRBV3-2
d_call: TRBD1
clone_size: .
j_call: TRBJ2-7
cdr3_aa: CASSQQTGTEQYF
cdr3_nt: TGTGCCAGCAGCCAACAGACAGGGACCGAGCAGTACTTC

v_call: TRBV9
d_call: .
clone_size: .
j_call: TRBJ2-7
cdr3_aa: CASSVGQSGTYEQYF
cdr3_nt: TGTGCCAGCAGCGTAGGGCAAAGCGGCACCTACGAGCAGTACTTC

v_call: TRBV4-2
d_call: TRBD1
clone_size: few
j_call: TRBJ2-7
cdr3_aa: CASSQPGGVNEQYF
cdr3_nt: TGTGCCAGCAGCCAGCCAGGGGGAGTGAACGAGCAGTACTTC

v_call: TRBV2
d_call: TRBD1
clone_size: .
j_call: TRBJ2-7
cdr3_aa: CASIPGGQGEQYF
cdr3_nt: TGTGCCAGCATCCCAGGGGGACAGGGCGAGCAGTACTTC

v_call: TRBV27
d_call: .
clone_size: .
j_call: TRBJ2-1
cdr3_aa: CASSPLVGGHNEQFF
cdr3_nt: TGTGCCAGCAGTCCATTAGTGGGAGGCCACAATGAGCAGTTCTTC

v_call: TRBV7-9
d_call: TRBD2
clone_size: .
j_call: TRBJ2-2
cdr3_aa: CASSFEGLAGVLGGELFF
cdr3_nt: TGTGCCAGCAGCTTCGAGGGACTAGCGGGAGTCCTGGGCGGGGAGCTGTTTTTT

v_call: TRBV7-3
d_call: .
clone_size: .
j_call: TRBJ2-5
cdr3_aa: CASSLLSSSETQYF
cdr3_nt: TGTGCCAGCAGCTTACTTTCTAGTTCCGAGACCCAGTACTTC